Listed below are T cell receptor beta chains from one sample, sequenced in a study of shared clonotypes between healthy human individuals. Using immunoSEQ multiplex PCR, the repertoire was profiled, and TCRdb retains in-frame clones only, with some absent. The data contain around 2,000,000 clones, 90% to 95% of them singletons. Sequencing was carried out using naive CD4+ T cells sorted from blood. Receptors originate from a man aged 18 to 35 in good health. The conserved cysteine and the conserved F or W are not part of the CDR3 here. The order of the fields is V gene, J gene, CDR3 protein.

TRBV2	TRBJ2-1	ASRGQGASSNEQF
TRBV9	TRBJ2-1	ASSSGDWMRIGNNEQF
TRBV10-3	TRBJ1-3	AMGLGGGSPRNTIY
TRBV30	TRBJ2-2	AWRWVTGELF
TRBV7-7	TRBJ2-3	ASSFQVTDTQY
TRBV5-6	TRBJ2-3	ASSLGTSGADTQY
TRBV5-1	TRBJ2-7	ASSLRSSSYEQY
TRBV7-3	TRBJ2-5	ASSRGGVETQY
TRBV9	TRBJ2-7	ASSPEAGAAYEQY
TRBV18	TRBJ1-5	ASSPPPGNSNQPQH
TRBV7-2	TRBJ1-5	ASSLSRGNQPQH
TRBV25-1	TRBJ1-4	ASSDLGRGNEKLF
TRBV27	TRBJ1-2	ASSLSPRDRPGYGYT
TRBV30	TRBJ2-3	AWDGTGGLDTQY
TRBV2	TRBJ2-2	ASSAEAGELF
TRBV4-1	TRBJ2-2	ASSLHLPGNTGELF
TRBV5-6	TRBJ2-3	ASSATYTDTQY
TRBV5-1	TRBJ1-5	ASRGGTESGQPQH
TRBV5-4	TRBJ1-2	ARGGYGYT
TRBV7-9	TRBJ1-4	ASSYGTTNEKLF
TRBV28	TRBJ1-3	ASSSPGRATGNTIY
TRBV4-1	TRBJ2-1	ASSQEGIEQF
TRBV6-6	TRBJ1-1	ASSWGEAF
TRBV5-8	TRBJ2-6	ASSIIRGTGANVLT
TRBV21-1	TRBJ1-3	ASSKALRDYSGNTIY
TRBV13	TRBJ2-2	ASSRDPGELF
TRBV11-1	TRBJ2-2	ASSYDRNTGELF
TRBV30	TRBJ1-6	AWSTPRASSYNSPLH